This T cell receptor (beta chain) was documented in a study of T cell responses to AZD1222 COVID-19 vaccine. General study findings and limits: Scientists sampled the repertoires only once the peak T cell response had passed. Most donors were white British, females outnumbered males, and clonal diversity was possibly underestimated.

As regards this clone: The antigen is unknown.

Using immunoSEQ multiplex PCR, the repertoire was profiled, and TCRdb retains in-frame clones only, with some absent. The repertoire consists of 150,000 or so clones, with about 94% occurring once and the leading ten covering more than 3.5%. This CDR3 is 12 amino acids long. The V gene lost 3 bases and the J gene lost 7 bases, with 10 bases spanning the gap. CDR1 is DFQATT and CDR2 is SNEGSKA in the germline V gene (reference sequence). The source is an adult in good health. The V call is TRBV20-1, the J call TRBJ2-4; D is uncertain. Sequenced material: peripheral blood, taken on day 0 of AZD1222 vaccination. The CDR3 DNA reads as TGCAGTGCTAGTCGAGGCGAGAACATTCAGTACTTC. This sequence encodes CSASRGENIQYF.